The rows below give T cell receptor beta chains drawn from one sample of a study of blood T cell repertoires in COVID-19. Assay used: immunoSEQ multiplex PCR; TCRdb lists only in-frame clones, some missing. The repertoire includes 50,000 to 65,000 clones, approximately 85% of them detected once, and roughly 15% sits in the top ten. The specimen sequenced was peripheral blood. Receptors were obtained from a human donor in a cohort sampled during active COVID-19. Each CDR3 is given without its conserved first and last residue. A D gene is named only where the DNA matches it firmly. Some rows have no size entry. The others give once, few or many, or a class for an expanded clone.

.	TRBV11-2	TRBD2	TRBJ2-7	ASSWTSGRDYEQY
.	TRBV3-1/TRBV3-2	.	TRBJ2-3	ASSHGGVTDTQY
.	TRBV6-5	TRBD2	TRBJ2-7	ASSYFLGGASDEQY
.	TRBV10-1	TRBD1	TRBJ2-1	ASTGDRGGNEQF
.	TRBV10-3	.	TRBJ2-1	AISKTTRAVYNEQF
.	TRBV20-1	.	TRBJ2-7	SASGPGPGSYYEQY
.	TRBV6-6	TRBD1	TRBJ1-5	ASTPRQGTDQPQH
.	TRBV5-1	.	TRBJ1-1	ASSPGPGRNTEAF
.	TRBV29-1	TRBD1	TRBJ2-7	SGGQGKDYEQY
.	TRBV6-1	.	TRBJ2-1	ASSDPASEQF
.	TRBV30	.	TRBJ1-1	AWSAKKPEAF
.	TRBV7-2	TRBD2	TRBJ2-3	ASSFLAGGRSDTQY
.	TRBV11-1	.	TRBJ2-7	ASSLEGYEQY
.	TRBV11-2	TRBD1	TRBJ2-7	ASARGQGVHRKSEQY
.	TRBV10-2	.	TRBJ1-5	ASSDLGGQPQH
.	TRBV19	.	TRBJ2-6	ASTDFYSGANVLT
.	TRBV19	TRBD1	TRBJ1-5	ASSTRTGHQPQH
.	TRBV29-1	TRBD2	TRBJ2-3	SVDRTSGGVRY
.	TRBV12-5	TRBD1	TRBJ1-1	ASGLGRGAEAF
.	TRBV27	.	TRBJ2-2	ASKEHRVDTGELF
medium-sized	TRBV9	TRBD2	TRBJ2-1	ASSGGLVSNSGEQF
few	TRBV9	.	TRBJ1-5	ASSATQERPQH
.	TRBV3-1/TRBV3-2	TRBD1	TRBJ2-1	ASSQDSGTGSNEQF
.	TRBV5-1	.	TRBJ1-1	ASTKQGNTEAF
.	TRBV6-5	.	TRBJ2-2	ATTRTTNTGELF
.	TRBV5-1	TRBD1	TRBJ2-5	ASRPGGFQETQY
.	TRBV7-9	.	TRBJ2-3	ASSYLGPPADTQY
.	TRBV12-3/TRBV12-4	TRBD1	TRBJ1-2	ASSWGQNYGYT
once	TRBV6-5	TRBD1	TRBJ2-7	ASSFPGQQYEQY
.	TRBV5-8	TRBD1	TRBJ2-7	ASSARQGKDEQY
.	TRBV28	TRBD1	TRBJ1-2	ASSSGTEYPYT
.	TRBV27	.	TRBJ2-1	ASSGSISNYNEQF
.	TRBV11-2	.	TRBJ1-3	ASRNGGAGNTIY
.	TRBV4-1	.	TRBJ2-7	ASSQDWPGVTYEQY
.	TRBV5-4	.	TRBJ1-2	ASSLGAGQNYGYT
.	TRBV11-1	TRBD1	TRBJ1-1	ASAFGDRYYTEAF
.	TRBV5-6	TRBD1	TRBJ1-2	ASSSRDRGIPRLGYT
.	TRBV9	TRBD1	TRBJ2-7	ASALHGTDEYEQY
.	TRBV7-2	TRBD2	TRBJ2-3	ASSLVLGGVTDTQY
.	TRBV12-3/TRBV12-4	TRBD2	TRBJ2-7	ASRTSGGYEQY
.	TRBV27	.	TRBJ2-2	ASSLVFGTNTGELF
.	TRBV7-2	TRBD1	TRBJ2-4	ASSPTGAAKNIQY
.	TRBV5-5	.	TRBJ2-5	ASSADFWTQY
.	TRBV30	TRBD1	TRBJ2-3	AWSAGQGGRADTQY
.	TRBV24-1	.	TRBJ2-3	ATLGPGSTDTQY
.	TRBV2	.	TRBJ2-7	ASRGTATGPGEQY
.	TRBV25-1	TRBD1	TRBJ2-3	ASRRGTGPTDTQY
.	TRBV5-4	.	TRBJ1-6	ASSPWGQSGSPLH
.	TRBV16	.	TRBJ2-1	ASSQVPDNEQF
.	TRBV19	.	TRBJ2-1	ASSIAGPTWEQF
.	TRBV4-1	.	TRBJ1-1	ASSQPGQANTEAF
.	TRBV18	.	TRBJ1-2	ASSFDPGLWGYGYT
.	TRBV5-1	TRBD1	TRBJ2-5	ASSWDREGETQY
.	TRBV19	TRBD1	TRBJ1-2	ASSRDSSNYGYT